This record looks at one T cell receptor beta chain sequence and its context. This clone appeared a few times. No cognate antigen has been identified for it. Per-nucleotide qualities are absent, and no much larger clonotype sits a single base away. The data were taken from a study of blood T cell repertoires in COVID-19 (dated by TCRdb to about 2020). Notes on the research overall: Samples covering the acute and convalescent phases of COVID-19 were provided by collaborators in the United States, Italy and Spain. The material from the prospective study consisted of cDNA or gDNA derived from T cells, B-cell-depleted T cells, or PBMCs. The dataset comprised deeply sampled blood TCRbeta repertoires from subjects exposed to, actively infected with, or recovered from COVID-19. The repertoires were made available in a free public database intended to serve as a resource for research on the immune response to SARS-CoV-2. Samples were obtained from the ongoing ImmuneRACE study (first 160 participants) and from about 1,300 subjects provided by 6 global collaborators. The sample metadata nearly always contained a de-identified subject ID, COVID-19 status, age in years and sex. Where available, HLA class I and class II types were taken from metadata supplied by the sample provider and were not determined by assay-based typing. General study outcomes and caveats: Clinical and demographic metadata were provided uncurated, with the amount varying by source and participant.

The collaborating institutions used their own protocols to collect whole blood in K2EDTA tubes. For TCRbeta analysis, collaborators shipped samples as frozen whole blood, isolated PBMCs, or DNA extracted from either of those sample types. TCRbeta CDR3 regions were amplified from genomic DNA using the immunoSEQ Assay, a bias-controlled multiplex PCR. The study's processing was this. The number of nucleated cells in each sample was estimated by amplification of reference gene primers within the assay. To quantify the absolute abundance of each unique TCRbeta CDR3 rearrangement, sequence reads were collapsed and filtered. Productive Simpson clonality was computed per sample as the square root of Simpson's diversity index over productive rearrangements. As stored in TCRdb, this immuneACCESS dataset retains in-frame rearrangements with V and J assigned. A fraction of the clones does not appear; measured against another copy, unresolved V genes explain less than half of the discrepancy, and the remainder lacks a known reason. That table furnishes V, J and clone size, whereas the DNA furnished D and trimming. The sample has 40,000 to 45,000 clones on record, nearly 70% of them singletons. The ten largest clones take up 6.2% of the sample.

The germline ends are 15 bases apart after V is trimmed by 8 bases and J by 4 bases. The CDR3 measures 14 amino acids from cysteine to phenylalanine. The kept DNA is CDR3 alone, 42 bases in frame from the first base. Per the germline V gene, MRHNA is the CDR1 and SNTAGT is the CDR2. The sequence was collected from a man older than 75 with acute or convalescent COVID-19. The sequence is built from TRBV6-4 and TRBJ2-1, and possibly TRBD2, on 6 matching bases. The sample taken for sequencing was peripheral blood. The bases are TGTGCCAGCGCTCCGGGACTGGGGTACAATGAGCAGTTCTTC. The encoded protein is CASAPGLGYNEQFF.